Sequencing of this T cell receptor (beta chain) was carried out in a study of blood T cell repertoires in COVID-19. V lost 4 bases to trimming and J lost 7 bases; unmatched junction nucleotides: 5. The V gene's germline CDR1 is GTSNPN and CDR2 SVGIG (reference sequence). The CDR3 extends over 14 amino acids. Original methodology: Quantification of nucleated cells was approximated via reference gene primer amplification. Measured with immunoSEQ multiplex PCR; TCRdb has only the in-frame clones, and not every one. D and trimming were read from the DNA, whereas the V and J calls and clone size are those reported in that table. The sample has around 150,000 clones; over 65% are singletons.

The receptor was isolated from a man aged 55 to 70 with acute or convalescent COVID-19. Sequenced input: peripheral blood. The chain recombines TRBV30 with TRBJ1-6; 9 bases are a match to TRBD1. The CDR3 loop is CAWNPGTGNSPLHF. In nucleotides, the CDR3 is TGTGCCTGGAATCCGGGGACAGGGAATTCACCCCTCCACTTT. The full variable domain, with the rest looked up from reference TRBV30 and TRBJ1-6, is SQTIHQWPATLVQPVGSPLSLECTVEGTSNPNLYWYRQAAGRGLQLLFYSVGIGQISSEVPQNLSASRPQDRQFILSSKKLLLSDSGFYLCAWNPGTGNSPLHFGNGTRLTVT.